These T cell receptor beta chains were read from a single sample in a study of blood T cell repertoires in COVID-19. Sequencing was performed with immunoSEQ multiplex PCR; in TCRdb, only in-frame clones are kept and a portion is missing. The sample lists 70,000 to 95,000 clones; around 90% were seen once. Sequences were obtained from peripheral blood. The origin of the receptors is a man over 45 with acute or convalescent COVID-19. CDR3s leave out the opening cysteine and the closing phenylalanine or tryptophan.

AWSQGQRETQY,TRBV30,TRBJ2-5
ASRETGQGIGKLF,TRBV6-6,TRBJ1-4
ASRGRGEYNEQF,TRBV5-4,TRBJ2-1
ASSLTGRTGDQPQH,TRBV18,TRBJ1-5
SVHTGATNEKLF,TRBV29-1,TRBJ1-4
ASSLEGLAGGPGEQY,TRBV5-1,TRBJ2-7
ASSTAGQDSDTQY,TRBV19,TRBJ2-3
ASSLTSGGRDEQF,TRBV7-2,TRBJ2-1
ASSFRGRDEQY,TRBV7-4,TRBJ2-7
ASSHLLAGVVNEQF,TRBV14,TRBJ2-1
ASSPVLLAGVVNEQF,TRBV25-1,TRBJ2-1
ASTEKAGLNTEAF,TRBV19,TRBJ1-1
AGGDRSNQPQH,TRBV19,TRBJ1-5
ASSSEGDTGELF,TRBV5-1,TRBJ2-2
ASSLPGGTEAF,TRBV28,TRBJ1-1
ASSPVAQETQY,TRBV18,TRBJ2-5
ASSPGTSERETQY,TRBV9,TRBJ2-5
ASSQQGGEKLF,TRBV3-1/TRBV3-2,TRBJ1-4
ASSLEWQGPDTQY,TRBV5-1,TRBJ2-3
ASSSSGLTNTEAF,TRBV6-5,TRBJ1-1
ASSQDPRSTDTQY,TRBV4-1,TRBJ2-3
ASSTHQGSPYGYT,TRBV9,TRBJ1-2
ASIMNYGYT,TRBV6-5,TRBJ1-2
ASSFRDSYNEQF,TRBV6-2/TRBV6-3,TRBJ2-1
ATSDLRRNEAF,TRBV24-1,TRBJ1-1
ASSQAGTGGYLNYGYT,TRBV3-1/TRBV3-2,TRBJ1-2